This TCR beta chain was sequenced in a study of blood T cell repertoires in COVID-19. The count of this clone is one. The V end was cut by 5 bases, the J end by 0 bases, with 4 bases between. Per germline, CDR1 KGHSH and CDR2 LQKENI. The CDR3 contains 12 residues. Assay used: immunoSEQ multiplex PCR; TCRdb lists only in-frame clones, some missing. Of about 240,000 clones listed, roughly four fifths are singletons. The sequenced material came from peripheral blood. This clonotype originated in a man younger than 40 who had recovered from COVID-19. The rearrangement links TRBV18 to TRBJ1-1; D remains unclear. CDR3 bases: TGTGCCAGCTCAGGGCTGAACACTGAAGCTTTCTTT. It translates to CASSGLNTEAFF.